This T cell receptor beta chain was identified in a study of T cells in Graves' hyperthyroidism and ophthalmopathy. In this sample, this clonotype turned up many times. Amplified regions were TCR beta CDR3 sequences from RNA transcripts. HTBI primers drove first-round RT-PCR of the TCR CDR3. Each CDR3 protein gets one entry after TCRdb re-called the multiplex PCR reads with MiXCR. Of hundreds of thousands of distinct CDR3 sequences in the sample, 45% were seen once. This CDR3 region has 14 residues. V gave up 4 bases and J gave up 6 bases; unmatched junction bases: 6. Per the germline V gene, CDR1 is KGHDR and CDR2 is SFDVKD.

The TCR comes from an adult man with Graves' disease, either hyperthyroidism or ophthalmopathy (not recorded which). This chain links TRBV24-1 with TRBJ1-2; TRBD1 matches 8 bases. Specimen: peripheral blood or thyroid tissue (not recorded which). In DNA form, the CDR3 reads TGTGCCACCAGTGACAGGGGACAGGAGGATGGCTACACCTTC. Its translation: CATSDRGQEDGYTF.